The 2 T cell receptor beta chains below were found in one sample sequenced in a study of cytomegalovirus exposure and HLA in healthy donors. PCR primers comprised 60 Vbeta and 13 Jbeta primers. Profiled with immunoSEQ multiplex PCR; TCRdb holds only in-frame clones, not every one. The data contain fewer than 150,000 clones, 66% of them singletons. Sequencing used PBMCs. These receptors were taken from a human donor in good health.

This sequence joins TRBV19 and TRBJ1-5, with D hard to call. Trimming cost V 0 bases and J 2 bases, with 8 bases left between them. CDR3 length: 15 residues. Germline V CDR1 and CDR2: LNHDA, SQIVND (reference sequence). The CDR3 protein is CASSIDAQGNQPQHF. In nucleotides, the CDR3 is TGTGCCAGTAGTATAGATGCCCAGGGCAATCAGCCCCAGCATTTT.

The chain recombines TRBV28 with TRBJ2-3; 9 bases agree with TRBD2. In germline, CDR1 is MDHEN, CDR2 SYDVKM. CDR3 size: 15 residues. V lost 7 bases to trimming and J lost 6 bases; unmatched junction nucleotides: 11. The CDR3 bases are TGTGCCAGCATCTCGCCGGGACTAGCTTTGGATACGCAGTATTTT. This gives the protein CASISPGLALDTQYF.